The rows below give T cell receptor beta chains drawn from one sample of a study of tumor and adjacent non-tumor tissue in lung cancer. TCRdb re-derived calls from the multiplex PCR reads in MiXCR, one entry per CDR3 protein. The data show fewer than 120,000 distinct CDR3 sequences, with about 87% seen just once and 22% held by the top ten. Sequenced input: lung tumor tissue. The receptors here all came from a man aged 65 to 79 with non-small cell lung cancer. Both conserved end residues are part of each CDR3. A D gene is named only where the DNA matches it firmly. Clone sizes are given selectively: once, few, many, or a class where the clone is expanded.

abundance: -; d_gene: -; j_gene: TRBJ1-1; v_gene: TRBV6-6; CDR3nt: TGTGCCAGTAGTGTGGGGGGTAGCGGAGATTCCTTT; CDR3aa: CASSVGGSGDSF
abundance: -; d_gene: -; j_gene: TRBJ2-2; v_gene: TRBV12-3/TRBV12-4; CDR3nt: TGTCCCAGCAGTTACCGACCGAACACTGGGGAGCTATTTTTT; CDR3aa: CPSSYRPNTGELFF
abundance: once; d_gene: TRBD2; j_gene: TRBJ2-7; v_gene: TRBV28; CDR3nt: TGTGCCAGCAACCGTAAAAACCCCTGGGCTAGCGGGAGGGTCCACGAGCAGTACTTC; CDR3aa: CASNRKNPWASGRVHEQYF
abundance: -; d_gene: -; j_gene: TRBJ2-7; v_gene: TRBV11-2; CDR3nt: TGTGCCAGCAGCTGGGAAGAAACGACGTACGAGCAGTACTTC; CDR3aa: CASSWEETTYEQYF
abundance: -; d_gene: -; j_gene: TRBJ2-7; v_gene: TRBV11-3; CDR3nt: TGTGCCAGCAGTTCATTGACGGGAGCCTACGAGCGGTACTTC; CDR3aa: CASSSLTGAYERYF
abundance: -; d_gene: -; j_gene: TRBJ2-7; v_gene: TRBV6-6; CDR3nt: TGTGCCAGCAGCCCGGGGTCCTACATGCAGTACTTC; CDR3aa: CASSPGSYMQYF
abundance: -; d_gene: -; j_gene: TRBJ1-1; v_gene: TRBV4-1; CDR3nt: TGCGCCAGTAACCAAGACAGTATGAACACTGAAGCTTTCTTT; CDR3aa: CASNQDSMNTEAFF
abundance: -; d_gene: -; j_gene: TRBJ2-5; v_gene: TRBV11-2; CDR3nt: TGTGCCAGCAGCTTCCCGACAGGTCACCAAGAGACCCAGTACTTC; CDR3aa: CASSFPTGHQETQYF
abundance: -; d_gene: -; j_gene: TRBJ2-7; v_gene: TRBV13; CDR3nt: TGTGCCAGCATCTCAACCACGGGGAACGAGAAGTACTTC; CDR3aa: CASISTTGNEKYF
abundance: many; d_gene: TRBD2; j_gene: TRBJ2-2; v_gene: TRBV6-5; CDR3nt: TGTGCCAGCAGTTCCACCGGACTAGCGGGGGGTACCGGGGAGCTGTTTTTT; CDR3aa: CASSSTGLAGGTGELFF
abundance: -; d_gene: -; j_gene: TRBJ2-4; v_gene: TRBV19; CDR3nt: TGTGCCAGTAGTATTGCTGGACAGCTCCAAAACATTCAGTACTTC; CDR3aa: CASSIAGQLQNIQYF
abundance: -; d_gene: -; j_gene: TRBJ2-2; v_gene: TRBV29-1; CDR3nt: TGCAGCGGACGCGACGCCGGGGTGCTGATTTTT; CDR3aa: CSGRDAGVLIF
abundance: -; d_gene: TRBD2; j_gene: TRBJ2-7; v_gene: TRBV20-1; CDR3nt: TGCAGTGTTAGAGAATGGCTAGCGGGGACCTACGAGCAGTATTTC; CDR3aa: CSVREWLAGTYEQYF
abundance: -; d_gene: -; j_gene: TRBJ1-4; v_gene: TRBV11-2; CDR3nt: TGTGTCAGCAGCTCTAGAAGGGGCACTAACGAAAAACTCTTTTTT; CDR3aa: CVSSSRRGTNEKLFF
abundance: many; d_gene: TRBD1; j_gene: TRBJ2-5; v_gene: TRBV20-1; CDR3nt: TGCAGCGCTGGGACAGGCCAAGAGACCCAGTACTTC; CDR3aa: CSAGTGQETQYF
abundance: -; d_gene: -; j_gene: TRBJ1-5; v_gene: TRBV6-1; CDR3nt: TGTGCCAGCAGTCTACAGGGCAACAATCATCCCCAGCATTTT; CDR3aa: CASSLQGNNHPQHF
abundance: -; d_gene: -; j_gene: TRBJ2-4; v_gene: TRBV4-3; CDR3nt: TGCGCCAACAGCCAGACAGGAGCCAAAAACATTCAGTATTTC; CDR3aa: CANSQTGAKNIQYF
abundance: -; d_gene: -; j_gene: TRBJ1-2; v_gene: TRBV28; CDR3nt: TGTGCTAGCCTTAGAGGGGCAGTAAATTATGGCTACAGCTTC; CDR3aa: CASLRGAVNYGYSF
abundance: once; d_gene: -; j_gene: TRBJ1-4; v_gene: TRBV29-1; CDR3nt: TGCAGCGTTGAAAACGGGACTAATGAAAATCTGTTATTT; CDR3aa: CSVENGTNENLLF
abundance: -; d_gene: -; j_gene: TRBJ1-1; v_gene: TRBV4-1; CDR3nt: TGCGTCAGCAGCCCGGGGACGGCGACTTACAATGAAGCTTTCTTT; CDR3aa: CVSSPGTATYNEAFF
abundance: -; d_gene: TRBD1; j_gene: TRBJ2-1; v_gene: TRBV11-3; CDR3nt: TGTGCCAGCCCGGACAGGCATAATGAGCAGTTCTTC; CDR3aa: CASPDRHNEQFF
abundance: once; d_gene: TRBD1; j_gene: TRBJ1-1; v_gene: TRBV29-1; CDR3nt: TGCAGCGGCATGATCGACAGGGGGAACACTGAAGCTTTATTT; CDR3aa: CSGMIDRGNTEALF
abundance: -; d_gene: -; j_gene: TRBJ1-6; v_gene: TRBV12-3/TRBV12-4; CDR3nt: TGTGCCAGTAGCACGGGACATCTACCAAATTCATCCCTCCACTTT; CDR3aa: CASSTGHLPNSSLHF
abundance: -; d_gene: -; j_gene: TRBJ2-3; v_gene: TRBV12-3/TRBV12-4; CDR3nt: TGTGCCAGCAGTTTGGTCCGGGAAAGGGAAGGGCAGTTTTATTTGACGCAGTATTTT; CDR3aa: CASSLVREREGQFYLTQYF
abundance: -; d_gene: TRBD1; j_gene: TRBJ2-6; v_gene: TRBV11-2; CDR3nt: TGTGCCAGCAGCCCCAGAACAGGGGGTTCTCGTGGGGCCAACGTCCTGACTTTC; CDR3aa: CASSPRTGGSRGANVLTF
abundance: -; d_gene: -; j_gene: TRBJ2-7; v_gene: TRBV29-1; CDR3nt: TGCAGCGTTCTCCGGACTGGTCTGAGGGACGAGGAGTACTTC; CDR3aa: CSVLRTGLRDEEYF
abundance: -; d_gene: TRBD2; j_gene: TRBJ2-1; v_gene: TRBV11-3; CDR3nt: TGTGCCAGTAGCCTCCTAGGGACTAGCAAGGGCTACAATGAGCAGTTCTTC; CDR3aa: CASSLLGTSKGYNEQFF
abundance: -; d_gene: -; j_gene: TRBJ2-2; v_gene: TRBV29-1; CDR3nt: TGCAGCGGCCTCGAATTGTGCACCGGGGAGCTGTTTTTT; CDR3aa: CSGLELCTGELFF
abundance: -; d_gene: -; j_gene: TRBJ2-1; v_gene: TRBV4-3; CDR3nt: TGCGCTAGCAGTCACAGACTAACAGATTACAATGAGCGGTTCTTC; CDR3aa: CASSHRLTDYNERFF
abundance: -; d_gene: TRBD1; j_gene: TRBJ1-1; v_gene: TRBV11-3; CDR3nt: TGTGCTAGCAGCTTCCGGGACAGAATCCTGAACACCGAAGCTTTCTTT; CDR3aa: CASSFRDRILNTEAFF
abundance: -; d_gene: -; j_gene: TRBJ2-3; v_gene: TRBV6-1; CDR3nt: TGTGCCAGCAGTGAAGATGGCACCAGAGGAGAAGATACGCAGTATTTT; CDR3aa: CASSEDGTRGEDTQYF